The 21 T cell receptor beta chains below come from one sample, sequenced in a study of CD8+CD57+ T cells in acquired aplastic anemia. Profiling of TCR beta VDJ combinations and CDR3 sequences used genomic DNA as template. TCRdb re-called the reads through MiXCR, storing one row per CDR3 protein. Counted here are 150,000 to 200,000 distinct CDR3 sequences, around 60% occurring once; the ten biggest clones make up about 48%. Sequencing was performed on sorted CD4+, CD8+, or CD8+CD57+ T cells (not recorded which) from PBMCs. The source is a human donor in good health.

This clonotype was recorded many times. One end of the junction fails to match germline, which may point to a read error. J is TRBJ1-3 and V is TRBV6-5; tentative D call: TRBD1 (6 bases). The CDR3 contains 15 residues. Germline CDR1 is MNHEY and CDR2 is SVGAGI. In DNA, the CDR3 is TGTGCCAGCAGTAACTCGATACAGGGATGGAACACCATATATTTT. Its translation is CASSNSIQGWNTIYF.

This chain links TRBV7-9 with TRBJ2-7, with D perhaps TRBD1 (6 bases). Germline lookup yields CDR1 SEHNR and CDR2 FQNEAQ (reference sequence). This CDR3 has 13 amino acids. V was clipped by 5 bases and J by 4 bases, with 12 bases between them. This chain's CDR3 is CASSPTGKYEQYF. CDR3 sequence (DNA): TGTGCCAGCAGCCCCACAGGGAAATACGAGCAGTACTTC.

The chain employs TRBV20-1 and TRBJ2-1; D is unresolved. The length of the CDR3 is 12 residues. Germline assignment: CDR1 DFQATT and CDR2 SNEGSKA (reference sequence). V dropped 2 bases and J dropped 8 bases, with 10 bases sitting between them. The CDR3 spells CSARPRVHEQFF. DNA for the CDR3: TGCAGTGCTAGACCCCGGGTGCATGAGCAGTTCTTC.

This sequence joins TRBV7-8 and TRBJ2-7; D may be TRBD2 (5 bases). V lost 5 bases and J lost 1, with 12 bases in between. Germline V lookup: CDR1 SGHVS, CDR2 FQNEAQ. This CDR3 spans 14 amino acids. DNA of the CDR3: TGTGCCAGCAGCCCCTCCGGGGTTTCCTACGAGCAGTACTTC. It encodes CASSPSGVSYEQYF.

Ten or more counts support this clonotype. This chain links TRBV4-1 with TRBJ2-7; weak D call: TRBD1 (5 bases). The CDR3 runs to 15 residues. V lost 1 base, J lost 2 bases, and 12 bases lay in between. Germline assignment: CDR1 MGHRA and CDR2 YSYEKL. The CDR3 is CASSQVPGSAYEQYF. The CDR3 bases are TGCGCCAGCAGCCAAGTTCCAGGGTCTGCCTACGAGCAGTACTTC.

This clonotype was counted only a few times. The gene calls are TRBV6-2 or TRBV6-3 and TRBJ2-2; TRBD2 matches 12 bases. Germline assignment: CDR1 MNHEY and CDR2 SVGEGT. CDR3 length: 18 residues. Losses at the gene ends were 7 bases for V and 7 bases for J; bases not matched to a gene: 16. The DNA of the CDR3 is TGTGCCAGCATGACGGGGCTAGCGGGAGGGCCTGACGGCGGGGAGCTGTTTTTT. Protein sequence: CASMTGLAGGPDGGELFF.

This chain connects TRBV7-9 to TRBJ2-7; weak D call: TRBD1 (5 bases). The CDR3 runs to 13 residues. V was cut by 5 bases and J by 5 bases, with 13 bases left in between. Germline V gives CDR1 SEHNR, CDR2 FQNEAQ (reference sequence). CDR3 DNA: TGTGCCAGCAGCCAGTCGCAGGGCCACGAGCAGTACTTC. It is translated as CASSQSQGHEQYF.

The chain uses TRBV7-2 and TRBJ1-1, with D possibly matching TRBD1 (5 bases). The CDR3 is 14 amino acids. The V end lost 6 bases, the J end lost 0 bases, and 11 bases lay between the germline ends. CDR1 is SGHTA, CDR2 FQGNSA, per germline. The CDR3 DNA reads TGTGCCAGCAGATCTGGGACGGTGAACACTGAAGCTTTCTTT. This sequence encodes CASRSGTVNTEAFF.

This chain links TRBV6-5 with TRBJ2-7; D may correspond to TRBD1 or TRBD2 (5 bases each). The CDR3 extends over 18 amino acids. Per germline, CDR1 MNHEY and CDR2 SVGAGI. V was shortened by 7 bases and J by 1 base, with 26 bases between the two germline ends. This CDR3 reads CASTRYISGQGRSYEQYF. CDR3 DNA: TGTGCCAGCACCCGGTACATTTCGGGGCAGGGACGATCCTACGAGCAGTACTTC.

This rearrangement joins TRBV7-2 to TRBJ2-3; the D is unclear. CDR1 SGHTA and CDR2 FQGNSA come from the germline V gene. Between the trimmed V and J ends, which lost 5 bases and 2 bases, there was a span of 8 bases. CDR3 length: 13 residues. Here the CDR3 reads CASSPSDTDTQYF. As DNA, the CDR3 is TGTGCCAGCAGCCCCTCAGACACAGATACGCAGTATTTT.

V and J are TRBV20-1 and TRBJ2-2, with 7 nucleotides matching TRBD2. V trimming: 5 bases; J trimming: 2 bases; junction bases outside the gene matches: 2. The CDR3 has 13 residues. Germline V gene lookup returns CDR1 DFQATT and CDR2 SNEGSKA (reference sequence). The CDR3 is CSAGEGNTGELFF. As DNA, the CDR3 is TGCAGTGCTGGGGAGGGCAACACCGGGGAGCTGTTTTTT.

The chain links TRBV10-1 to TRBJ1-2, with a tentative D call TRBD1 (5 bases). The CDR3 runs 14 residues. V lost 6 bases to trimming and J lost 6 bases, with 17 bases between them. Germline loops: CDR1 WNHNN, CDR2 SYGVQD (reference sequence). DNA for the CDR3: TGCGCCAGCAGCGCCCTGGGGCCCCTGGATGGCTACACCTTC. This encodes CASSALGPLDGYTF.

The chain links TRBV10-3 to TRBJ1-5, with unresolved D. The V end was cut by 0 bases, the J end by 7 bases, with 10 bases between. The CDR3 is 14 amino acids. Germline V lookup: CDR1 ENHRY, CDR2 SYGVKD. The CDR3 DNA reads TGTGCCATCAGTGAGTCCGGTGGCCGACAGCCCCAGCATTTT. This translates into CAISESGGRQPQHF.

Points on this clonotype: One junction end does not reproduce the germline sequence, and a read error may be involved. The rearrangement links TRBV2 to TRBJ2-1; 7 nucleotides match TRBD2. Germline values: CDR1 SNHLY, CDR2 FYNNEI. CDR3 size: 14 residues. CDR3 loop: CASRDLAVYNEQLF. CDR3 coding DNA: TGTGCCAGCAGGGATCTAGCGGTATACAATGAGCAGCTCTTC.

In the case of this clonotype: One end of the junction does not line up with germline, which may come from a read error. The chain carries TRBV19 and TRBJ1-5; weak D call: TRBD1 (6 bases). CDR1 is LNHDA, CDR2 SQIVND, per germline (reference sequence). The CDR3 length is 15 residues. CDR3 nucleotides: TGCGCCAGTAGCTATTCACAGGGATGGAATCAGCCCCAGCATTTT. This translates into CASSYSQGWNQPQHF.

On this clonotype itself: One junction end does not reproduce the germline sequence, and a read error may be involved. This rearrangement joins TRBV20-1 to TRBJ1-1; D is ambiguous. Per the germline V gene, CDR1 is DFQATT and CDR2 is SNEGSKA (reference sequence). This CDR3 comprises 16 residues. CDR3 DNA: TGCAGTGCTAGACTCGACCTGACGTTAAAGAACGCTGAAGCTTTCTTT. Protein product: CSARLDLTLKNAEAFF.

This clonotype was detected only once. The rearrangement joins TRBV7-2 to TRBJ2-5, with D hard to call. The ends were cut back, 3 bases at V and 4 bases at J, with 18 bases in the middle. Per germline, CDR1 SGHTA and CDR2 FQGNSA. This CDR3 contains 16 residues. The CDR3 sequence is CASSFVHSPYRETQYF. CDR3 bases: TGTGCCAGCAGCTTTGTACATAGTCCATATAGAGAGACCCAGTACTTC. Full variable domain (outside the CDR3, taken from reference TRBV7-2 and TRBJ2-5): GAGVSQSPSNKVTEKGKDVELRCDPISGHTALYWYRQSLGQGLEFLIYFQGNSAPDKSGLPSDRFSAERTGGSVSTLTIQRTQQEDSAVYLCASSFVHSPYRETQYFGPGTRLLVL.

The chain joins TRBV7-9 to TRBJ2-3, with 10 bases that match TRBD1. J was trimmed by 0 bases and V by 4 bases; bases with no gene match: 4. Looked up from germline, CDR1 is SEHNR and CDR2 is FQNEAQ (reference sequence). This CDR3 contains 16 residues. CDR3: CASSSWTGGSTDTQYF. DNA for the CDR3: TGTGCCAGCAGCTCCTGGACAGGGGGGAGCACAGATACGCAGTATTTT.

J is TRBJ1-2 and V is TRBV7-9, with D uncertain. Germline V gene sequence: CDR1 SEHNR, CDR2 FQNEAQ (reference sequence). This CDR3 region has 15 residues. V lost 0 bases and J lost 1, with 9 bases in between. Written as DNA, the CDR3 is TGTGCCAGCAGCTTAGCGACTAACTATAACTATGGCTACACCTTC. Amino acids: CASSLATNYNYGYTF. Supplemented by reference TRBV7-9 and TRBJ1-2, the full variable domain reads DTGVSQNPRHKITKRGQNVTFRCDPISEHNRLYWYRQTLGQGPEFLTYFQNEAQLEKSRLLSDRFSAERPKGSFSTLEIQRTEQGDSAMYLCASSLATNYNYGYTFGSGTRLTVV.

This chain links TRBV7-9 with TRBJ2-5; 8 nucleotides match TRBD2. Per the germline V gene, CDR1 is SEHNR and CDR2 is FQNEAQ (reference sequence). Trimming cost V 0 bases and J 2 bases; bases outside gene matches: 2. CDR3 size: 15 residues. CDR3 DNA: TGTGCCAGCAGCTTAGCCGGCGGGAGGCAAGAGACCCAGTACTTC. This translates into CASSLAGGRQETQYF. Full variable domain (missing parts from reference TRBV7-9 and TRBJ2-5): DTGVSQNPRHKITKRGQNVTFRCDPISEHNRLYWYRQTLGQGPEFLTYFQNEAQLEKSRLLSDRFSAERPKGSFSTLEIQRTEQGDSAMYLCASSLAGGRQETQYFGPGTRLLVL.

This clonotype was seen many times. The gene calls are TRBV7-6 and TRBJ2-2; TRBD2 might be the D (5 bases). Germline CDR1 reads SGHVS; CDR2 reads FNYEAQ. V lost 0 bases and J 6 bases, leaving 11 bases between the germline ends. The CDR3 runs 15 residues. Here the CDR3 reads CASSLAPEEAGELFF. CDR3 bases: TGTGCCAGCAGCTTAGCCCCAGAGGAGGCCGGGGAGCTGTTTTTT.